These T cell receptor beta chains were read from a single sample in a study of blood T cell repertoires in COVID-19. Produced via immunoSEQ multiplex PCR; TCRdb's table is partial and in-frame only. Of about 45,000 clones listed, 75% to 85% were seen once; the top ten hold 8% to 9%. The sequencing input was peripheral blood. These TCRs come from a man at least 80 years old in a cohort sampled during active COVID-19. Both conserved end residues are part of each CDR3. The D gene is left open where the match is weak. Clone size is given for some rows only: seen once, a few or many times, or a class if the clone is expanded.

V,D,size,J,DNA,CDR3
TRBV3-1/TRBV3-2,TRBD2,.,TRBJ2-3,TGTGCCAGCAGCCACCTAGCGGGGGGCATCACAGATACGCAGTATTTT,CASSHLAGGITDTQYF
TRBV7-2,TRBD1,.,TRBJ1-1,TGTGCCAGCAGTTTCGTTACAGGGGGGTCTGAAGCTTTCTTT,CASSFVTGGSEAFF
TRBV6-5,TRBD1,.,TRBJ1-4,TGTGCCAGCAGGATGCCGGGACAGGGGGCTGAAAAACTGTTTTTT,CASRMPGQGAEKLFF
TRBV4-3,TRBD1,.,TRBJ1-4,TGCGCCAGCAGTCACGACAGGGGTCGTGAAAAACTGTTTTTT,CASSHDRGREKLFF
TRBV25-1,TRBD2,.,TRBJ2-5,TGTGCCAGCAGTGAATCCCGTGGCCTAGCGGGAGCTGAGACCCAGTACTTC,CASSESRGLAGAETQYF
TRBV18,.,.,TRBJ1-5,TGTGCCAGCTCACCCGCGGGCGGGGGGCAGCCCCAGCATTTT,CASSPAGGGQPQHF
TRBV10-3,.,.,TRBJ2-4,TGTGCCATCAGTGAAGACTGGGACTGGGCCAAAAACATTCAGTACTTC,CAISEDWDWAKNIQYF
TRBV25-1,TRBD1,.,TRBJ1-6,TGTGCCAGCAGTGGGACAGGGGGATACTCCTATAATTCACCCCTCCACTTT,CASSGTGGYSYNSPLHF
TRBV7-9,TRBD1,.,TRBJ2-7,TGTGCCAGCAGACTTAACAGGGGATACGAGCAGTACTTC,CASRLNRGYEQYF
TRBV24-1,TRBD2,.,TRBJ2-1,TGTGCCACCGCACCTAGCGGGAGGGCCGATGAGCAGTTCTTC,CATAPSGRADEQFF
TRBV6-5,TRBD1,.,TRBJ1-3,TGTGCCAGCAGTTATCGGACAGGGTACGGAAACACCATATATTTT,CASSYRTGYGNTIYF
TRBV3-1/TRBV3-2,TRBD1,.,TRBJ1-2,TGTGCCAGCAGCCAGCAGGACAGGGGCTATGGCTACACCTTC,CASSQQDRGYGYTF
TRBV30,TRBD1,once,TRBJ1-5,TGTGCCTGGAACCGGGACAGTAGTAATCAGCCCCAGCATTTT,CAWNRDSSNQPQHF
TRBV9,TRBD1,.,TRBJ1-2,TGTGCCAGCAGCGGGGGACAGGGGTATGGCTACACCTTC,CASSGGQGYGYTF
TRBV5-6,TRBD1,.,TRBJ1-6,TGTGCCAGCAGCCTGACAGGGAATAATTCACCCCTCCACTTT,CASSLTGNNSPLHF
TRBV7-9,TRBD1,few,TRBJ1-2,TGTGCCAGCAGCTTATGGGACAGGGGGCTGGACTATGGCTACACCTTC,CASSLWDRGLDYGYTF
TRBV9,TRBD1,.,TRBJ1-2,TGTGCCAGCAGCCCGCAGGGACAGTCCTCCTATGGCTACACCTTC,CASSPQGQSSYGYTF
TRBV5-4,.,.,TRBJ2-3,TGTGCCAGCAGCTTTGAGGGAGGACGCACAGATACGCAGTATTTT,CASSFEGGRTDTQYF
TRBV19,TRBD2,.,TRBJ2-5,TGTGCCAGTAGTGATACTAGCGGGAGCTATCTGGCGACCCAGTACTTC,CASSDTSGSYLATQYF
TRBV6-2/TRBV6-3,.,.,TRBJ2-5,TGTGCCAGCAGTCTTTTCGGGGAGACCCAGTACTTC,CASSLFGETQYF
TRBV4-1,TRBD2,once,TRBJ2-3,TGCGCCAGCAGCCAAGAGGAGACTAGCGGGGGGCCCATCACAGATACGCAGTATTTT,CASSQEETSGGPITDTQYF
TRBV9,.,.,TRBJ2-5,TGTGCCAGCAGCCCCCTTGGCGGGATTCAGGAGACCCAGTACTTC,CASSPLGGIQETQYF
TRBV19,.,.,TRBJ1-1,TGTGCCAGTAGTACCCAGGGGTACACTGAAGCTTTCTTT,CASSTQGYTEAFF
TRBV7-3,.,.,TRBJ2-5,TGTGCCAGCAGCCTTGACAGGCTAGGGACCCAGTACTTC,CASSLDRLGTQYF
TRBV12-3/TRBV12-4,TRBD1,.,TRBJ1-1,TGTGCCAGCCAAGGGGGCAAGAACACTGAAGCTTTCTTT,CASQGGKNTEAFF
TRBV21-1,.,few,TRBJ2-1,TGTGCCAGCAGCCCCGGGAGAGCGGGAGTTTGTGAGCAGTTCTTC,CASSPGRAGVCEQFF
TRBV7-2,TRBD2,few,TRBJ2-7,TGTGCCAGCACCCCAGTGGCGGGAGGCCGGGGTGAGCAGTACTTC,CASTPVAGGRGEQYF
TRBV5-1,.,.,TRBJ1-3,TGCGCCAGCAGCTTGGGTGCAGGGCCGTCAGCATACTCTGGAAACACCATATATTTT,CASSLGAGPSAYSGNTIYF
TRBV29-1,TRBD2,.,TRBJ2-7,TGCAGCGTTCTTTTACCGGGACTAGCGGGAGAGCAGTACTTC,CSVLLPGLAGEQYF
TRBV24-1,.,.,TRBJ2-1,TGTGCCACCAGTGGAGTGGGGGCAGATGAGCAGTTCTTC,CATSGVGADEQFF
TRBV10-1,TRBD1,few,TRBJ1-2,TGCGCCAGCAGTGAGGGACAGGGAAGAGGCTACACCTTC,CASSEGQGRGYTF
TRBV19,TRBD1,once,TRBJ2-5,TGTGCCAGTAGTATCGACACAGGGGGTGAGACCCAGTACTTC,CASSIDTGGETQYF
TRBV9,.,.,TRBJ1-6,TGTGCCAGCAGCGTAGGGGCAGGGTCGGGCTCACCCCTCCACTTT,CASSVGAGSGSPLHF
TRBV19,.,.,TRBJ1-2,TGTGCCAGTAGTATTGCAGGCGTAGATGGCTACACCTTC,CASSIAGVDGYTF
TRBV7-9,.,.,TRBJ2-5,TGTGCCAGCAGCGGGATCACAGGGAATTCAGAGACCCAGTACTTC,CASSGITGNSETQYF
TRBV28,TRBD1,.,TRBJ1-2,TGTGCCAGCAGTTTTGTGGACAGGGAGTCAGGCGGCTACACCTTC,CASSFVDRESGGYTF
TRBV30,TRBD2,.,TRBJ2-2,TGTGCCTGGAAAAGACAACGGGGGGGAACCGGGGAGCTGTTTTTT,CAWKRQRGGTGELFF
TRBV25-1,TRBD1,.,TRBJ1-6,TGTGCCGGCCGGACAGGGACGAATTCACCCCTCCACTTT,CAGRTGTNSPLHF
TRBV7-3,.,.,TRBJ2-5,TGTGCCAGCAGCTTAGGCGCGGGGCCGGGGGAGACCCAGTACTTC,CASSLGAGPGETQYF
TRBV4-1,.,.,TRBJ1-3,TGCGCCAGCAGCCCTGGGAGGTTTTACTCTGGAAACACCATATATTTT,CASSPGRFYSGNTIYF
TRBV24-1,.,.,TRBJ2-7,TGTGCCACCAGTTTGCAGGACTACTCATACGAGCAGTACTTC,CATSLQDYSYEQYF
TRBV5-6,.,.,TRBJ2-7,TGTGCCAGCAGCGGGGGGTTTAGAGGAGGCGAGCAGTACTTC,CASSGGFRGGEQYF
TRBV10-3,TRBD2,.,TRBJ2-1,TGTGCCATCCCATTTGAGGGGAGGGGTTACAATGAGCAGTTCTTC,CAIPFEGRGYNEQFF
TRBV4-1,TRBD2,few,TRBJ2-7,TGCGCCAGCAGCCCCTCCTCTAGCGGGGGGGCCTACGAGCAGTACTTC,CASSPSSSGGAYEQYF
TRBV7-2,.,.,TRBJ2-7,TGTGCCAGCAGCTTAAATGGAGTCAGAAACTACGAGCAGTACTTC,CASSLNGVRNYEQYF
TRBV4-1,TRBD2,.,TRBJ2-3,TGCGCCAGCAGCCAAACACCGGGAGGAAGCGGGGGCCTTACAGATACGCAGTATTTT,CASSQTPGGSGGLTDTQYF
TRBV5-1,.,.,TRBJ1-1,TGCGCCAGCAGCTCAGCCAGGGGAACTAGCACTGAAGCTTTCTTT,CASSSARGTSTEAFF
TRBV4-3,.,few,TRBJ2-2,TGCGCCAGCAGCCAAGGGCGGGGCGTAGGCACCGGGGAGCTGTTTTTT,CASSQGRGVGTGELFF